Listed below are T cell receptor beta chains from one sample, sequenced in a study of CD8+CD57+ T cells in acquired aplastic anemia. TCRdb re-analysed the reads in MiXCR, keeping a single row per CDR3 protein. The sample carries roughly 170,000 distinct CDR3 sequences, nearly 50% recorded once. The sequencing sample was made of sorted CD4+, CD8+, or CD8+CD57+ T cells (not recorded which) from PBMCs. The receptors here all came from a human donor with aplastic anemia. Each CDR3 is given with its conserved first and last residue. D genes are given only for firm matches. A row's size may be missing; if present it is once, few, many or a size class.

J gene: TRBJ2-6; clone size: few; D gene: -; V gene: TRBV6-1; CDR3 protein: CASSGSEGVFTSGANVLTF; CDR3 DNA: TGTGCCAGCAGTGGGAGCGAAGGGGTCTTCACCTCTGGGGCCAACGTCCTGACTTTC
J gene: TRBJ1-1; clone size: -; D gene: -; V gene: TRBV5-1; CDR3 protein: CASSLGGTADTEAFF; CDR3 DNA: TGCGCCAGCAGCTTGGGTGGGACGGCGGACACTGAAGCTTTCTTT
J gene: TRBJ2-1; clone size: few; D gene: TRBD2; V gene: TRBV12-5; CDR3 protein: CASGPLIAGSYNEQFF; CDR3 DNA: TGTGCTAGTGGTCCGCTGATAGCGGGGTCCTACAATGAGCAGTTCTTC
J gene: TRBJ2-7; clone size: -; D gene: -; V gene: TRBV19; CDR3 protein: CASSWVEGAYEQYF; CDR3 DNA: TGTGCCAGCAGTTGGGTGGAGGGGGCCTACGAGCAGTACTTC
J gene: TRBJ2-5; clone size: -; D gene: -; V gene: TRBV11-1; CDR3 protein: CAGSSRREGWSQETQYF; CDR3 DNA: TGTGCCGGCAGCTCCCGCAGAGAGGGATGGAGCCAAGAGACCCAGTACTTC
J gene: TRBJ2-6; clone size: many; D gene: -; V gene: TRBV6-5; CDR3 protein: CASSYDSSGANVLTF; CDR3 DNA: TGTGCCAGCAGTTACGACAGCTCTGGGGCCAACGTCCTGACTTTC
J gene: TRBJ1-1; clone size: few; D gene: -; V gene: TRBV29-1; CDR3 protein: CSVANTEAFF; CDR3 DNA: TGCAGCGTCGCGAACACTGAAGCTTTCTTT
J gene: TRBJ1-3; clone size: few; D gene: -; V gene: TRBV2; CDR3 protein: CASSGSPGNTIYF; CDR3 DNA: TGTGCCAGCAGTGGGTCCCCGGGAAACACCATATATTTT
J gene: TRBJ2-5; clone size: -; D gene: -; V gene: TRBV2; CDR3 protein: CASSEVGRYETQYF; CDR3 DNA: TGTGCCAGCAGTGAAGTCGGGAGATATGAGACCCAGTACTTC
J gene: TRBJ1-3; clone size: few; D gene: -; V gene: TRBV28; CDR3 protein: CASGTQPGNTIYF; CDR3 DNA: TGTGCCAGCGGGACCCAACCTGGAAACACCATATATTTT
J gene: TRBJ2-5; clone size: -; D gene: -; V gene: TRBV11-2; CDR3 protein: CASSLRNMGGPYQETQYF; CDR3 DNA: TGTGCCAGCAGCTTAAGGAACATGGGGGGGCCCTACCAAGAGACCCAGTACTTC
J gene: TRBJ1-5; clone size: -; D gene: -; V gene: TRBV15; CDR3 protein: CATSRDIQPQHF; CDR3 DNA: TGTGCCACCAGCAGAGATATTCAGCCCCAGCATTTT
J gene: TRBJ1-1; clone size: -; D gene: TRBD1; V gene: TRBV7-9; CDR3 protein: CASSLAQGEAFF; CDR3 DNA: TGTGCCAGCAGCTTAGCACAGGGGGAGGCTTTCTTT
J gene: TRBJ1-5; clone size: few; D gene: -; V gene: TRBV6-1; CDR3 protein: CASRSTQATNQPQHF; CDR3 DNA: TGTGCCAGCAGGTCAACACAGGCGACCAATCAGCCCCAGCATTTT
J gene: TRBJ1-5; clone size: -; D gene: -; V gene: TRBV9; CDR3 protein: CASSQAGVGGNQPQHF; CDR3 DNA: TGTGCCAGCAGCCAAGCAGGGGTCGGTGGCAATCAGCCCCAGCATTTT
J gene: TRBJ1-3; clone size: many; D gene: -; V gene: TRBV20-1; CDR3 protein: CSVGGGLGNTIYF; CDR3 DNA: TGCAGTGTTGGTGGGGGGTTAGGAAACACCATATATTTT
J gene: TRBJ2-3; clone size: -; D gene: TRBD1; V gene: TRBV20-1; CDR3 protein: CSARDRRQGAYRDTQYF; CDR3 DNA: TGCAGTGCTAGAGATCGACGACAGGGGGCCTACAGAGATACGCAGTATTTT
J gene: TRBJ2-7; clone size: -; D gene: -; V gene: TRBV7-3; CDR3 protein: CASSFDQSEQYF; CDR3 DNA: TGTGCCAGCAGCTTTGATCAGTCCGAGCAGTACTTC
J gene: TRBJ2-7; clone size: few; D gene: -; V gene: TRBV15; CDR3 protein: CATSRETGVAYEQYF; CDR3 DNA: TGTGCCACCAGCAGAGAGACAGGCGTCGCCTACGAGCAGTACTTC
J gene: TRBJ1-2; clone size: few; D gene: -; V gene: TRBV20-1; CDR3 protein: CSARRDKGYTF; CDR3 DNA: TGCAGTGCTAGACGAGATAAAGGCTACACCTTC
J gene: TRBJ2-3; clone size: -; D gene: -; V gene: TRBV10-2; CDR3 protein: CASKSDSTDTQYF; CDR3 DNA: TGCGCCAGCAAATCCGACAGCACAGATACGCAGTATTTT
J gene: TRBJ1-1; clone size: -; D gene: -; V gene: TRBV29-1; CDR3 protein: CSVYRMNTEAFF; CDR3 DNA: TGCAGCGTTTACAGGATGAACACTGAAGCTTTCTTT
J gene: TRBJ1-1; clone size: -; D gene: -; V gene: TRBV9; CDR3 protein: CASSALRENTEAFF; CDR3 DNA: TGTGCCAGCAGCGCACTAAGAGAGAACACTGAAGCTTTCTTT
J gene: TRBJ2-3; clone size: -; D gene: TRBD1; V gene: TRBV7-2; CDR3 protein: CASSLGQGLNTQYF; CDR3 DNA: TGTGCCAGCAGCTTAGGACAGGGGTTGAATACGCAGTATTTT
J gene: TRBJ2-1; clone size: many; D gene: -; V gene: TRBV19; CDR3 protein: CASTPEGIRTYNEQFF; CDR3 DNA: TGTGCCAGTACCCCAGAAGGGATCAGAACTTACAATGAGCAGTTCTTC
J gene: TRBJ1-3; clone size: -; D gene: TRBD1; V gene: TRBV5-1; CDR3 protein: CASSLRQGAGNTIYF; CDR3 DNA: TGCGCCAGCAGCCTGCGACAGGGGGCAGGAAACACCATATATTTT
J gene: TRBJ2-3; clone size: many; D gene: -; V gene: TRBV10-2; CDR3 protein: CASSGGIPGTDTQYF; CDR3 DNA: TGCGCCAGCAGTGGTGGTATCCCCGGCACAGATACGCAGTATTTT
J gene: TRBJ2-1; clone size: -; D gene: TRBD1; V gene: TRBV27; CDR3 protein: CASSGGQGANEQFF; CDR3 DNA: TGTGCCAGCAGTGGGGGCCAGGGGGCCAATGAGCAGTTCTTC
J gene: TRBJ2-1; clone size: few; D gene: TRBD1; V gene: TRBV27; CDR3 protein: CASSSRDRGINEQFF; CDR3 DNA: TGTGCCAGCAGTTCACGAGACAGGGGAATCAATGAGCAGTTCTTC
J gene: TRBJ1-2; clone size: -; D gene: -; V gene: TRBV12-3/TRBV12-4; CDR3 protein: CASSFGTYGYTF; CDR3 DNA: TGTGCCAGCAGTTTTGGGACCTATGGCTACACCTTC
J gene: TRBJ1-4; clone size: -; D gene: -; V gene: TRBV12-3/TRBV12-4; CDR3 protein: CASKKGSSNEKLFF; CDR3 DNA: TGTGCCAGCAAGAAGGGCTCATCTAATGAAAAACTGTTTTTC
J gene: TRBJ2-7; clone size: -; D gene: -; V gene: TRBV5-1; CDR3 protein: CASSPPAGRPYEQYF; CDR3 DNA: TGCGCCAGCAGCCCGCCAGCGGGTCGACCCTACGAGCAGTACTTC
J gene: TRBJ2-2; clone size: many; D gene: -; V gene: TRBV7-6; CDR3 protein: CASSLGLSGSTGELFF; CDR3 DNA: TGTGCCAGCAGCTTAGGGCTTAGCGGCAGCACCGGGGAGCTGTTTTTT
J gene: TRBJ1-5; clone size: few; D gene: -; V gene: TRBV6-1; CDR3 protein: CASSLQGTVKSQPQHF; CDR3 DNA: TGTGCCAGCAGCCTTCAGGGAACTGTAAAAAGTCAGCCCCAGCATTTT
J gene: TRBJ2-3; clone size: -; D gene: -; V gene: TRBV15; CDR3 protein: CATSRLAGDTQYF; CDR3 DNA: TGTGCCACCAGCAGACTAGCTGGAGATACGCAGTATTTT